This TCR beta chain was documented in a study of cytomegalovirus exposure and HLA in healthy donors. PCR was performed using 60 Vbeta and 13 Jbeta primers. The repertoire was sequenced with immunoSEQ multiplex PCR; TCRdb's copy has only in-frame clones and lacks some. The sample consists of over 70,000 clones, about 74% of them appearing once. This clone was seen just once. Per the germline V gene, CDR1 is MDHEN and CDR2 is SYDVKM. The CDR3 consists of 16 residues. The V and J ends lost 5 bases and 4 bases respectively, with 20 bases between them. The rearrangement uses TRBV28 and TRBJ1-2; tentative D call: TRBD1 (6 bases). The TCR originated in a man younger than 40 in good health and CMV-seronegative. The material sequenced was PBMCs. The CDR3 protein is CASSLYRTESVYGYTF. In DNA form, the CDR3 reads TGTGCCAGCAGTCTTTATCGGACAGAATCCGTCTATGGCTACACCTTC.